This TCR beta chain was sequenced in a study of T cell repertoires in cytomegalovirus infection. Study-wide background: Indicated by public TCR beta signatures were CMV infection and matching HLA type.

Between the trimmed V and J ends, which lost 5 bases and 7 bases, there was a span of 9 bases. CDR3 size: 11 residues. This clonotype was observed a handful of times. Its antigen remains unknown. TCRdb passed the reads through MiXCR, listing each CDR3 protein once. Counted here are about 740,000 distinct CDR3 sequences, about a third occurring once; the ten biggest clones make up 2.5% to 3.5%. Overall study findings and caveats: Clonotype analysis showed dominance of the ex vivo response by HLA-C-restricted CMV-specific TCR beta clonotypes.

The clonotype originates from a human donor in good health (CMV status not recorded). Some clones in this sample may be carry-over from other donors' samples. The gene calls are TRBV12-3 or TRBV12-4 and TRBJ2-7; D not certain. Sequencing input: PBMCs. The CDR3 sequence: CASSRTGEQYF. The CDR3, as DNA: TGTGCCAGCAGTCGTACCGGGGAGCAGTACTTC.